This entry lists 20 T cell receptor beta chains sequenced from one sample in a study of cytomegalovirus exposure and HLA in healthy donors (dated by TCRdb to 2015 to 2018). Library creation used the immunoSEQ multiplex PCR assay. For the multiplex PCR, a mixture combining 60 forward primers for TCR Vbeta segments and 13 reverse primers for TCR Jbeta segments was used. TCRdb took this table from immuneACCESS and kept in-frame rearrangements with V and J called. Such tables lack part of the clones; where checked against another copy, unresolved V genes explain under half of the gap, and the rest is unexplained. Here the sample has roughly 100,000 clones; around 80% occur a single time. The ten largest make up around 0.76% of the sample. The sequencing sample was made of PBMCs. The source of these receptors is a woman aged 55 to 70 in good health and CMV-seronegative.

This clone has just a few counts. The chain is built from TRBV7-9 and TRBJ1-6, with 7 nucleotides matching TRBD1. The junction had 6 bases not matched to a gene; V was cut back by 4 bases and J by 9 bases. Germline-derived CDR1 and CDR2 are SEHNR and FQNEAQ (reference sequence). The CDR3 covers 14 residues. CDR3 amino acids: CASSSGTDGSPLHF. The CDR3 nucleotides read TGTGCCAGCAGCTCCGGGACAGACGGTTCACCCCTCCACTTT.

The J gene is TRBJ2-5, the V gene TRBV5-1, with D hard to call. This CDR3 is 15 amino acids long. The ends were cut back, 0 bases at V and 1 base at J, with 10 bases in the middle. Germline V gene sequence: CDR1 SGHRS, CDR2 YFSETQ. The CDR3 here is CASSLDPLFQETQYF. The DNA for the CDR3 is TGCGCCAGCAGCTTGGATCCACTCTTCCAAGAGACCCAGTACTTC.

The V and J genes are TRBV30 and TRBJ1-2; possibly TRBD1 for D (5 bases). V dropped 0 bases and J dropped 8 bases, with 10 bases sitting between them. The CDR3 loop spans 12 amino acids. Germline CDR1 reads GTSNPN; CDR2 reads SVGIG (reference sequence). Here the CDR3 reads CAWSVGGVGYTF. The CDR3 DNA is TGTGCCTGGAGTGTAGGAGGGGTCGGCTACACCTTC.

This chain connects TRBV29-1 to TRBJ1-2, with D perhaps TRBD1 (6 bases). Looked up from germline, CDR1 is SQVTM and CDR2 is ANQGSEA. The CDR3 runs 12 residues. V was shortened by 4 bases and J by 3 bases, with 9 bases between the two germline ends. DNA for the CDR3: TGCAGCGTTGTGGGGGCGGACTATGGCTACACCTTC. This encodes CSVVGADYGYTF. The full variable domain, its missing parts supplied by reference TRBV29-1 and TRBJ1-2, is SAVISQKPSRDICQRGTSLTIQCQVDSQVTMMFWYRQQPGQSLTLIATANQGSEATYESGFVIDKFPISRPNLTFSTLTVSNMSPEDSSIYLCSVVGADYGYTFGSGTRLTVV.

The chain links TRBV15 to TRBJ1-5, with D perhaps TRBD1 (6 bases). The CDR3 consists of 15 residues. V was clipped by 5 bases and J by 9 bases, with 20 bases between them. CDR1 and CDR2 (germline): LNHNV, YYDKDF (reference sequence). The CDR3: CATSGFRGTRWPQHF. As DNA, the CDR3 is TGTGCCACCAGCGGGTTCAGGGGTACGCGATGGCCCCAGCATTTT.

The rearrangement joins TRBV9 to TRBJ2-7, with D perhaps matching TRBD2 (5 bases). This CDR3 region has 17 residues. The germline gives CDR1 SGDLS, CDR2 YYNGEE. The ends were cut back, 0 bases at V and 2 bases at J, with 18 bases in the middle. CDR3 sequence reads: CASSVGGRDVQAYEQYF. Here the CDR3 DNA reads TGTGCCAGCAGCGTAGGAGGGCGAGATGTTCAGGCCTACGAGCAGTACTTC.

The chain carries TRBV16 and TRBJ2-4; maybe TRBD1 (5 bases). The germline V and J ends were trimmed by 0 bases and 14 bases, with 11 bases remaining between them. Germline loops: CDR1 KGHSY, CDR2 FQNENV. The CDR3 totals 12 residues. CDR3 protein: CASSQSTVPKYF. CDR3 nucleotides: TGTGCCAGCAGCCAATCGACAGTGCCCAAGTACTTC.

This clone was counted a few times. The chain uses TRBV28 and TRBJ2-7; 7 bases fit TRBD1. Germline CDR1 and CDR2: MDHEN and SYDVKM. V gave up 6 bases and J gave up 2 bases; unmatched junction bases: 4. The CDR3 sequence is 13 residues long. In nucleotides, the CDR3 is TGTGCCAGCAGAACCGGGACAGCCTACGAGCAGTACTTC. Amino acid sequence: CASRTGTAYEQYF.

The chain combines TRBV30 with TRBJ1-2; TRBD1 might be the D (6 bases). CDR1 is GTSNPN, CDR2 SVGIG, per germline (reference sequence). V was trimmed by 2 bases and J by 5 bases, leaving 15 bases between them. CDR3 length: 14 amino acids. CDR3 region: CAWSRSGQFYGYTF. The DNA for the CDR3 is TGTGCCTGGAGTCGGAGCGGACAGTTTTATGGCTACACCTTC.

The chain combines TRBV5-1 with TRBJ1-1, with 7 bases aligning to TRBD1. CDR3 length equals 17 residues. From germline, CDR1 is SGHRS and CDR2 YFSETQ. The V gene end was trimmed by 4 bases and the J gene end by 0 bases; junction bases not matched to a gene: 12. The CDR3 DNA sequence: TGCGCCAGCAGCCGGCGACAGGGAAGGGGCATGAACACTGAAGCTTTCTTT. It translates to CASSRRQGRGMNTEAFF. The full variable domain, completed using reference TRBV5-1 and TRBJ1-1, is KAGVTQTPRYLIKTRGQQVTLSCSPISGHRSVSWYQQTPGQGLQFLFEYFSETQRNKGNFPGRFSGRQFSNSRSEMNVSTLELGDSALYLCASSRRQGRGMNTEAFFGQGTRLTVV.

The chain links TRBV10-3 to TRBJ2-5, with 7 nucleotides matching TRBD1. The junction had 10 bases not matched to a gene; V was cut back by 4 bases and J by 5 bases. Germline V lookup: CDR1 ENHRY, CDR2 SYGVKD. This CDR3 is built from 15 residues. The CDR3 region has the DNA TGTGCCATCAGTGGGGTTTTAGGGGGCGAGGAGACCCAGTACTTC. Translated, it gives CAISGVLGGEETQYF.

Written as DNA, the CDR3 is TGTGCCAGCAGTTATGGGACAGGGAGAGGCAACGAGCAGTACTTC. Encoded protein: CASSYGTGRGNEQYF. This rearrangement joins TRBV6-5 to TRBJ2-7; 9 bases are a match to TRBD1. CDR3 size: 15 residues. Per germline, CDR1 MNHEY and CDR2 SVGAGI. V trimming: 3 bases; J trimming: 5 bases; junction bases outside the gene matches: 8.

This chain joins TRBV5-1 and TRBJ1-3, with D possibly being TRBD1 (5 bases). The CDR3 is 14 residues long. V was clipped by 0 bases and J by 1 base, with 5 bases between them. Germline-derived CDR1 and CDR2 are SGHRS and YFSETQ. CDR3 nucleotides: TGCGCCAGCAGCTTGGGACAGTCTGGAAACACCATATATTTT. This translates into CASSLGQSGNTIYF.

The rearrangement links TRBV7-9 to TRBJ2-7; TRBD2 matches 9 bases. Germline V gives CDR1 SEHNR, CDR2 FQNEAQ (reference sequence). CDR3 size: 13 residues. With 4 bases clipped from V and 7 bases from J, the junction kept 5 bases outside the gene matches. The CDR3 region is CASSSGLAREQYF. The CDR3 DNA sequence: TGTGCCAGCAGCTCGGGACTAGCAAGGGAGCAGTACTTC.

The chain carries TRBV27 and TRBJ1-6; D gene unclear. The length of the CDR3 is 14 residues. V was clipped by 1 base and J by 10 bases, with 11 bases between them. Germline CDR1 and CDR2: MNHEY and SMNVEV (reference sequence). CDR3 nucleotide sequence: TGTGCCAGCAGTTTATTGACTTCGACCTCACCCCTCCACTTT. Residues: CASSLLTSTSPLHF.

This clone was observed a handful of times. The chain carries TRBV19 and TRBJ2-1, with D maybe TRBD2 (5 bases). Germline V gene lookup returns CDR1 LNHDA and CDR2 SQIVND (reference sequence). V dropped 2 bases and J dropped 6 bases, with 17 bases sitting between them. The CDR3 loop spans 16 amino acids. The CDR3 region has the DNA TGTGCCAGTAGTATAAGACAAGGAGGAGTTACCAATGAGCAGTTCTTC. Its protein product is CASSIRQGGVTNEQFF. Full variable domain (outside the CDR3, taken from reference TRBV19 and TRBJ2-1): DGGITQSPKYLFRKEGQNVTLSCEQNLNHDAMYWYRQDPGQGLRLIYYSQIVNDFQKGDIAEGYSVSREKKESFPLTVTSAQKNPTAFYLCASSIRQGGVTNEQFFGPGTRLTVL.

This rearrangement joins TRBV5-1 to TRBJ1-2; a weak D match, TRBD1 (6 bases). Germline CDR1 is SGHRS and CDR2 is YFSETQ. This CDR3 has 15 residues. V was trimmed by 4 bases and J by 0 bases, leaving 13 bases between them. CDR3: CASSQGQTSNYGYTF. The CDR3 DNA follows: TGCGCCAGCAGCCAAGGACAGACCTCTAACTATGGCTACACCTTC.

The chain recombines TRBV5-5 with TRBJ2-1, with D perhaps matching TRBD1 (5 bases). Germline-derived CDR1 and CDR2 are SGHKS and YYEKEE (reference sequence). Trimming cost V 4 bases and J 6 bases, with 11 bases left between them. This CDR3 is built from 13 residues. DNA of the CDR3: TGTGCCAGCAGCGCTAAAAGGGGCAATGAGCAGTTCTTC. It translates to CASSAKRGNEQFF.

The genes are TRBV10-3 and TRBJ2-7; D gene unclear. This CDR3 is 12 amino acids long. Germline CDR1 and CDR2: ENHRY and SYGVKD. Trimming left V 0 bases short and J 4 bases short, with 4 bases between. In nucleotides, the CDR3 is TGTGCCATCAGTGAGTCAACTTACGAGCAGTACTTC. This sequence encodes CAISESTYEQYF.

The chain links TRBV13 to TRBJ2-7, with 8 nucleotides matching TRBD1. Trimming at V came to 5 bases and at J to 0 bases, leaving 6 bases not matched to a gene. This CDR3 is built from 15 residues. In germline, CDR1 is PRHDT, CDR2 FYEKMQ (reference sequence). The CDR3 region has the DNA TGTGCCAGCAGCCCACGGGACAGGATCTCCTACGAGCAGTACTTC. Translating it yields CASSPRDRISYEQYF. The variable domain in full, completed from reference TRBV13 and TRBJ2-7, reads AAGVIQSPRHLIKEKRETATLKCYPIPRHDTVYWYQQGPGQDPQFLISFYEKMQSDKGSIPDRFSAQQFSDYHSELNMSSLELGDSALYFCASSPRDRISYEQYFGPGTRLTVT.